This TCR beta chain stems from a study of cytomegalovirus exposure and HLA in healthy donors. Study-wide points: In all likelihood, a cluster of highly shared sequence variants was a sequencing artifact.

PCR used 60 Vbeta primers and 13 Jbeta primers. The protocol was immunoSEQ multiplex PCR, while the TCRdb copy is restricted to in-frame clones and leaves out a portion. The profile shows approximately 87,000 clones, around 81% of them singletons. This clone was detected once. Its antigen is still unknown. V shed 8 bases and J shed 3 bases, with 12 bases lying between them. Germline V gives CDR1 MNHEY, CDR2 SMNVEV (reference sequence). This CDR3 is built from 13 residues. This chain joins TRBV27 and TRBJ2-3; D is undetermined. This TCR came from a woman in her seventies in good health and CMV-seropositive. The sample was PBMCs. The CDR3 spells CASALLLTDTQYF. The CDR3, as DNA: TGTGCCAGCGCGTTGCTCCTGACAGATACGCAGTATTTT.